What follows is one T cell receptor (beta chain) and its context. The sample comes from a study of blood T cell repertoires in COVID-19. CDR3 length equals 15 residues. V lost 3 bases to trimming and J lost 6 bases, with 17 bases between them. Germline assignment: CDR1 WSHSY and CDR2 SAAADI. Cohorts were based on clinical histories the participants reported. Each recovered donor of Cohort 3 presented with two negative PCRs, clearance, or symptom resolution. Original data processing: Amplification of reference gene primers provided the estimated nucleated cell counts. The repertoire was sequenced with immunoSEQ multiplex PCR; TCRdb's copy has only in-frame clones and lacks some. Clone size and the V and J calls come from that table; the DNA yielded D and trimming. The repertoire includes hundreds of thousands of clones, over 85% of them detected once, and around 2.6% sits in the top ten.

This receptor was obtained from a man aged 55 to 70 who had recovered from COVID-19. This chain uses TRBV10-2 with TRBJ1-1, with D perhaps matching TRBD1 (6 bases). The sample consisted of PBMCs or T cells enriched from blood (not recorded which). The CDR3 DNA sequence: TGCGCCAGCAGTGACCCCTACAGGGAGACGGCTGAAGCTTTCTTT. This translates into CASSDPYRETAEAFF.